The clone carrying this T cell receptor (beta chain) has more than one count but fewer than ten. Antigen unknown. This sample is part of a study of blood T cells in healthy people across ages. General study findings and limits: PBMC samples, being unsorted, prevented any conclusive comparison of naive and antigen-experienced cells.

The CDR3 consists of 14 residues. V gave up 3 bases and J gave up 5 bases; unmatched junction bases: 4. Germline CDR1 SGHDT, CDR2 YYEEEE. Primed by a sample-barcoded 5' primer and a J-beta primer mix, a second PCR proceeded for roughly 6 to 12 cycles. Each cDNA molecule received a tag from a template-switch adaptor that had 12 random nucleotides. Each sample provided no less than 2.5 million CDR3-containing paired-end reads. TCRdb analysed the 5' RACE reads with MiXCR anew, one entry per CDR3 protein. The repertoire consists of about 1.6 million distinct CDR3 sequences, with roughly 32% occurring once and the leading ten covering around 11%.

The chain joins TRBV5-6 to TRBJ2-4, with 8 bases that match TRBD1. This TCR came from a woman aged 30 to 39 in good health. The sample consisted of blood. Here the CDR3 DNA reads TGTGCCAGCAGCTGGGAGACAGGGGAAAACATTCAGTACTTC. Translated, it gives CASSWETGENIQYF.